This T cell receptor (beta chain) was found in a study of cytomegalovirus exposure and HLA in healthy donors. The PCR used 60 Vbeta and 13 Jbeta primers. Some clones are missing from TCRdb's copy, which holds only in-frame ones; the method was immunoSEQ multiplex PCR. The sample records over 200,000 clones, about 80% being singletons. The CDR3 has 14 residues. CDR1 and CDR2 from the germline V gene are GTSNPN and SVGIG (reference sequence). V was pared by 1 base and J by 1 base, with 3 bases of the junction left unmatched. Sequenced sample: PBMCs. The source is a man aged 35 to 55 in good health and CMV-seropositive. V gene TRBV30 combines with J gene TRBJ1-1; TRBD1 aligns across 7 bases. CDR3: CAWSGQGSNTEAFF. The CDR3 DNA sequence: TGTGCCTGGAGTGGACAGGGTTCGAACACTGAAGCTTTCTTT.